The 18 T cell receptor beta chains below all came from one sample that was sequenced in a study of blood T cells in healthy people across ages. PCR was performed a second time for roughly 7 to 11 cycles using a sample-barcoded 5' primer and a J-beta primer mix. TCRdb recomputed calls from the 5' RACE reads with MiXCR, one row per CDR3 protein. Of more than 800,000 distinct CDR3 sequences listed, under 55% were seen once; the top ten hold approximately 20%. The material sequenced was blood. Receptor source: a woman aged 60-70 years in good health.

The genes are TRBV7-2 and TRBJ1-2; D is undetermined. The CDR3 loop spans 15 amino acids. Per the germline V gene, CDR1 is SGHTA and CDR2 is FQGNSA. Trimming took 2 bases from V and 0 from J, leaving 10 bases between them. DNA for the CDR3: TGTGCCAGCAGCTTAACGCTTTCCTCTAACTATGGCTACACCTTC. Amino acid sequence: CASSLTLSSNYGYTF.

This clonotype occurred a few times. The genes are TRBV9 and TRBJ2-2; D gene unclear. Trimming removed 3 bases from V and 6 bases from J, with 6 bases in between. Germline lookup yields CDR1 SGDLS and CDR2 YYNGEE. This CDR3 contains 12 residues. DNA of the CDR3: TGTGCCAGCAGCGCAGTCTCCGGGGAGCTGTTTTTT. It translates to CASSAVSGELFF.

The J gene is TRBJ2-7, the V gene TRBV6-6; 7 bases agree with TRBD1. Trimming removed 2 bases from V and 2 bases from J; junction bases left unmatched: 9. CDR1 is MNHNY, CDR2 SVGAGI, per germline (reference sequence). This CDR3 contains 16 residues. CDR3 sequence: CASSYPSQGVTYEQYF. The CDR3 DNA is TGTGCCAGCAGTTACCCATCTCAGGGGGTTACCTACGAGCAGTACTTC.

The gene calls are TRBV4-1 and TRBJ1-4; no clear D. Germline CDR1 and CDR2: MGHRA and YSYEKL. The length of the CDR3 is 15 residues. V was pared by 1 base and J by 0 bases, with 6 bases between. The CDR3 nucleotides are TGCGCCAGCAGCCAAGGGAGGTCAACTAATGAAAAACTGTTTTTT. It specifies CASSQGRSTNEKLFF.

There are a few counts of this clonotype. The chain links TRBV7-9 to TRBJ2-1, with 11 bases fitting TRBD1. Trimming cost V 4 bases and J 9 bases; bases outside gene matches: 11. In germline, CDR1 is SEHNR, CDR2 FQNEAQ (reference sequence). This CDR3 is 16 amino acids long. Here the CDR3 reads CASSSPGTGGLGEQFF. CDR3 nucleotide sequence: TGTGCCAGCAGCTCACCCGGGACAGGGGGACTTGGTGAGCAGTTCTTC.

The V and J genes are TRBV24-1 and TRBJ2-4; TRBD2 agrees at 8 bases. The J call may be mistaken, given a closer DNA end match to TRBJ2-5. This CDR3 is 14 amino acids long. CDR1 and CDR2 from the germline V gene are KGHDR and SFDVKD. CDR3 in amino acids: CATTRGLGGETQYF. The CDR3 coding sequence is TGTGCCACCACGCGGGGACTAGGAGGTGAGACCCAGTACTTC.

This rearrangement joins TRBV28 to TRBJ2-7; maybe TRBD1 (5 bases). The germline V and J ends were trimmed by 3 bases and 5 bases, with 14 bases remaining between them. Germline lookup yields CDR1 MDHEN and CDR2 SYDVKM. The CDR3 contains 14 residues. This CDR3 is CASSLGPGKHEQYF. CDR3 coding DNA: TGTGCCAGCAGTTTGGGGCCCGGAAAACACGAGCAGTACTTC.

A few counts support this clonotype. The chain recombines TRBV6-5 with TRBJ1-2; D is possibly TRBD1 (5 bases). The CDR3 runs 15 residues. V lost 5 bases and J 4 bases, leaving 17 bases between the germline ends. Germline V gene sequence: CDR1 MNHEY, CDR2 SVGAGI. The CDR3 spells CASSVLREDVYGYTF. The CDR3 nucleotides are TGTGCCAGCAGTGTCCTCAGGGAGGATGTCTATGGCTACACCTTC.

The CDR3 nucleotides read TGTGCCAGCAGTGAGGGGACAGCTATGGAGACCCAGTACTTC. Protein product: CASSEGTAMETQYF. The chain employs TRBV2 and TRBJ2-5; 7 bases map to TRBD1. Germline V gene data show CDR1 as SNHLY and CDR2 as FYNNEI. V shed 3 bases and J 5 bases; nucleotides not matched to a gene: 6. The length of the CDR3 is 14 residues.

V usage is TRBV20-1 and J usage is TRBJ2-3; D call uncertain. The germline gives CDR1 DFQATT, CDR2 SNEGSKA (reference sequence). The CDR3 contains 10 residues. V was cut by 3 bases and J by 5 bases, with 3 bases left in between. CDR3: CSASKDTQYF. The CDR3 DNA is TGCAGTGCTAGTAAAGATACGCAGTATTTT.

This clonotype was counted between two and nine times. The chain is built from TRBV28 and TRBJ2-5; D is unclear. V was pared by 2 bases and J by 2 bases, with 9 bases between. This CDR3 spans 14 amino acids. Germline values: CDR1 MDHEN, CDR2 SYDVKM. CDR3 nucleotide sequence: TGTGCCAGCAGTTTAGTAGACCGACAAGAGACCCAGTACTTC. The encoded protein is CASSLVDRQETQYF.

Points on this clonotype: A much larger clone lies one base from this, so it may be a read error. The CDR3 region is CAISEALAGVHERYF. The CDR3 nucleotides are TGTGCCATCAGTGAGGCCCTAGCGGGAGTTCACGAGCGGTACTTC. V and J are TRBV10-3 and TRBJ2-5; 10 nucleotides align to TRBD2. Germline V gene lookup returns CDR1 ENHRY and CDR2 SYGVKD. With V trimmed by 2 bases and J by 13 bases, 13 bases remained unmatched. The CDR3 runs to 15 residues.

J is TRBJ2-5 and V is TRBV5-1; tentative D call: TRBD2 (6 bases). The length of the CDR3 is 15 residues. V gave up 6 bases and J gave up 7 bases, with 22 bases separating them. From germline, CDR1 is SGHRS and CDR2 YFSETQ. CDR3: CASNPGGVAGVTQYF. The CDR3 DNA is TGCGCCAGCAATCCAGGAGGGGTTGCTGGTGTGACCCAGTACTTC. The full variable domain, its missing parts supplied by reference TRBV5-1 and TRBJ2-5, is KAGVTQTPRYLIKTRGQQVTLSCSPISGHRSVSWYQQTPGQGLQFLFEYFSETQRNKGNFPGRFSGRQFSNSRSEMNVSTLELGDSALYLCASNPGGVAGVTQYFGPGTRLLVL.

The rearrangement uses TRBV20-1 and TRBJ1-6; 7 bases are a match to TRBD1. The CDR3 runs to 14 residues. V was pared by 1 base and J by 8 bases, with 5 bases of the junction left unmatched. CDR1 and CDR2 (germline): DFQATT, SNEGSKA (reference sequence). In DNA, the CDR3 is TGCAGTGCTAGAGGCCAGGGGGACTATTCACCCCTCCACTTT. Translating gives CSARGQGDYSPLHF.

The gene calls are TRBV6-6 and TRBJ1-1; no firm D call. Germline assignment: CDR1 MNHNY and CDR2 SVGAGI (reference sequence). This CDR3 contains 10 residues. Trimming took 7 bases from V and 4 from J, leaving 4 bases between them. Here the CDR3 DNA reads TGTGCCAGCATCGGCACTGAAGCTTTCTTT. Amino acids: CASIGTEAFF.

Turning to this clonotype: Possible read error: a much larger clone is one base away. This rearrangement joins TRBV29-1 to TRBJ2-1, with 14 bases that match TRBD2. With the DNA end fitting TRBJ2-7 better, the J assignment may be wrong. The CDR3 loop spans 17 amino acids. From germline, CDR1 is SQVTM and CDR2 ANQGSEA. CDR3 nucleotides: TGCAGCGTCGGGGGACTAGCGGGAGATTGGAGTTCATATGAGCAGTACTTC. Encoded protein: CSVGGLAGDWSSYEQYF.

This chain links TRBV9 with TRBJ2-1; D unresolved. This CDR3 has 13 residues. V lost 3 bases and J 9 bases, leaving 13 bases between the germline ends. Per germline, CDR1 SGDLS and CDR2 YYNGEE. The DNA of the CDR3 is TGTGCCAGCAGCGCCCAAGGGATCAGTGAGCAGTTCTTC. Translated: CASSAQGISEQFF. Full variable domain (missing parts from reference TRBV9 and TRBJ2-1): DSGVTQTPKHLITATGQRVTLRCSPRSGDLSVYWYQQSLDQGLQFLIQYYNGEERAKGNILERFSAQQFPDLHSELNLSSLELGDSALYFCASSAQGISEQFFGPGTRLTVL.

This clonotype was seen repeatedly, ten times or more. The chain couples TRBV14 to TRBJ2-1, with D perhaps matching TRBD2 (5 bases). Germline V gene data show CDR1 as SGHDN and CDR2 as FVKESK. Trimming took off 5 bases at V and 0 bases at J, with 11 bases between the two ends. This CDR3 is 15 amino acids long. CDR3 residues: CASSKRISSYNEQFF. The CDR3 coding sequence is TGTGCCAGCAGCAAGCGGATAAGCTCCTACAATGAGCAGTTCTTC.